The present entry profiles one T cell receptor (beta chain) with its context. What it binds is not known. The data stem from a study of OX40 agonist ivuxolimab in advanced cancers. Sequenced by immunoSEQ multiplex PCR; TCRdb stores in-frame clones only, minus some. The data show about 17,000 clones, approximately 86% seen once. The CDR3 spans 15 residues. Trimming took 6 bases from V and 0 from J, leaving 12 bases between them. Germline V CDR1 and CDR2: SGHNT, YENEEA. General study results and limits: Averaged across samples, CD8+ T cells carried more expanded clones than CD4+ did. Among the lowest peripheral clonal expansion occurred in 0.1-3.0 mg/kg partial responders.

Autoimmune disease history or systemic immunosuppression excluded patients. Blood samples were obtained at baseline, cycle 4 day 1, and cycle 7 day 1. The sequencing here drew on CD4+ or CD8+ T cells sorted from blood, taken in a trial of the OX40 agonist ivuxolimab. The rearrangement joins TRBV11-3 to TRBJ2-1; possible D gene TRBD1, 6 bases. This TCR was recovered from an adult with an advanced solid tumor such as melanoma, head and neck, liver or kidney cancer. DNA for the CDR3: TGTGCCAGCAGGGTAGGACAGAGCTCCTACAATGAGCAGTTCTTC. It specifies CASRVGQSSYNEQFF.